This TCR beta chain derives from a study of T-cell memory formation after mild COVID-19. Notes on the study in general: Contracting CD4+ clones were located mainly in CM and EM, and CD8+ clones in EMRA.

This clonotype was observed a handful of times. No antigen is known for it. The junction had 6 bases not matched to a gene; V was cut back by 6 bases and J by 6 bases. The CDR3 has 12 amino acids. The germline CDR1 and CDR2 sequences are SQVTM and ANQGSEA. From the 5' RACE reads, TCRdb called clonotypes with MiXCR, one entry per CDR3 protein. Of around 180,000 distinct CDR3 sequences detected, about 18% appear once; the ten largest clones hold under 4.5%. This chain uses TRBV29-1 with TRBJ2-7; 9 bases match TRBD2. Specimen: PBMCs or a T cell subset sorted from them (not recorded which). This receptor was taken from a man aged 18 to 30 who had mild COVID-19 (a few samples of this study predate the infection). Cell type and time point are not known. CDR3 sequence (DNA): TGCAGCGTGGCGGGGGGGCGCGGCGAGCAGTACTTC. Amino acid sequence: CSVAGGRGEQYF.